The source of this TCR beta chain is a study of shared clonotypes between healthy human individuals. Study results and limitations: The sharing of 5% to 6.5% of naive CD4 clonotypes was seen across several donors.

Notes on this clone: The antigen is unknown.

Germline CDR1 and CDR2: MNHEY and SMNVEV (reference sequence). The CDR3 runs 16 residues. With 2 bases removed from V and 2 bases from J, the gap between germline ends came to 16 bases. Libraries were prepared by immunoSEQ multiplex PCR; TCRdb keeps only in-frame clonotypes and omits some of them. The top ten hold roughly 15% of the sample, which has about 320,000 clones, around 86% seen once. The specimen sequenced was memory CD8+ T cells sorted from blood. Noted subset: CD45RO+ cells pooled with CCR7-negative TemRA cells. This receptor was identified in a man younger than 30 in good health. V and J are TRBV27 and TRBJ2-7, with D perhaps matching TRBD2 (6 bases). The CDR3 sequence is CASSLGGTGFPYEQYF. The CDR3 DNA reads TGTGCCAGCAGTTTAGGGGGGACTGGCTTTCCCTACGAGCAGTACTTC.